The sequence of this T cell receptor (beta chain) was determined in a study of shared clonotypes between healthy human individuals. On the study more broadly: A donor's plate count was three for CD4 naive and three for CD4 memory; CD8 naive had two and CD8 memory one. General study results and limits: Shared clonotypes: about 5% naive CD4, around 4% naive CD8, less than 2.5% memory CD4, over 0.3% memory CD8.

It was roughly 200 ng DNA, about 30,000 T cell genomes, that sorted-subset replicate PCRs used. Assay: immunoSEQ multiplex PCR; the TCRdb copy retains only in-frame clones and omits some. Found here are a few million clones, almost 96% of them singletons; the top ten hold 0.1% to 0.15%. CDR3 size: 16 residues. Germline CDR1 is SGHDT and CDR2 is YYEEEE. The V and J ends lost 4 bases and 9 bases, in that order; junction bases with no gene match: 17. Worth noting for this clone: The target antigen is unknown.

Sequencing was carried out using naive CD4+ T cells sorted from blood. Subset given: CD45RA+ positively selected. The clonotype comes from a man between 18 and 35 years old in good health. The rearrangement joins TRBV5-6 to TRBJ2-3; TRBD1 matches 7 bases. The CDR3 loop reads CASSGARGIGPETQYF. Written as DNA, the CDR3 is TGTGCCAGCAGCGGTGCCAGGGGGATTGGCCCTGAGACGCAGTATTTT.